Detailed here is one TCR beta chain. The antigen is undetermined. PCR primers comprised 60 Vbeta and 13 Jbeta primers. Assay: immunoSEQ multiplex PCR; the TCRdb copy retains only in-frame clones and omits some. Altogether 130,000 to 150,000 clones are present, around 73% being singletons, with the ten largest covering approximately 15%. The CDR3 is 15 amino acids. Germline assignment: CDR1 MNHNY and CDR2 SVGAGI (reference sequence). V lost 2 bases and J lost 7; bases outside the gene matches: 3. This sample was included in a study of cytomegalovirus exposure and HLA in healthy donors. At the level of the study: About 85 million unique TCR sequences came from HLA-typed donors in an early release.

Findings of the study overall: Solely CMV serostatus was available to characterize immune exposure.

Donors likely had unrecorded immune exposures despite being nominally healthy when sampled. For the donor in question, CMV serostatus went unrecorded. V gene TRBV6-6 combines with J gene TRBJ1-5; 12 bases are a match to TRBD1. The TCR was taken from a human donor in good health. Sequenced material: PBMCs. CDR3 sequence: CASSYVGTGGQPQHF. The CDR3 DNA is TGTGCCAGCAGTTACGTTGGGACAGGGGGCCAGCCCCAGCATTTT.